This note documents a single TCR beta chain sequence. The data were produced by immunoSEQ multiplex PCR, yet TCRdb's version contains in-frame clones alone and is incomplete. The sample holds approximately 92,000 clones; 60% to 85% are singletons and the top ten take roughly 8.2%. This specimen comes from a study of blood T cell repertoires in COVID-19. Study in general: T cells, B-cell-depleted T cells, or PBMCs supplied cDNA or gDNA.

This sequence was found in a man aged 50 to 59 who had recovered from COVID-19. Source material: peripheral blood.

The CDR3 nucleotides read TGTGCCAGCAGTTCAACCGGGACAGGGGTCCGAACTGAAGCTTTCTTT. This gives the protein CASSSTGTGVRTEAFF. V gene TRBV28 combines with J gene TRBJ1-1, with 10 bases identical to TRBD1. With 4 bases clipped from V and 5 bases from J, the junction kept 10 bases outside the gene matches. CDR1 is MDHEN and CDR2 is SYDVKM in the germline V gene. The CDR3 is made up of 16 amino acids.